The 7 T cell receptor beta chains below come from one sample, sequenced in a study of beta chain features in type 1 diabetes. Notes on the study in general: Across all four CD4+ subsets, people with type 1 diabetes showed modestly shorter TCRB CDR3s.

Since all of the isolated RNA was reverse transcribed, expressed TCRB transcripts were what got sequenced. TCRdb keeps only in-frame clones here, not all; method: immunoSEQ multiplex PCR. The profile shows a few hundred thousand clones, 9.6% of them singletons. These receptors' antigens are unknown. Sample: central memory CD4+ T cells from blood. These TCRs come from a man aged 25 to 45 with type 1 diabetes.

The V gene is TRBV7-2, the J gene TRBJ1-6; D gene ambiguous. V was cut by 1 base and J by 7 bases, with 11 bases left in between. The CDR3 contains 15 residues. Germline V lookup: CDR1 SGHTA, CDR2 FQGNSA. Here the CDR3 reads CASSLVGQANSPLHF. The CDR3 DNA sequence: TGTGCCAGCAGCTTAGTCGGGCAGGCCAATTCACCCCTCCACTTT.

This clone was seen a few times. V and J are TRBV7-8 and TRBJ2-1, with 10 bases fitting TRBD2. The V segment lost 2 bases and the J segment 3 bases; nucleotides outside the gene matches: 4. The germline CDR1 and CDR2 sequences are SGHVS and FQNEAQ. The CDR3 has 16 residues. The chain's CDR3 is CASSLRAGGGYNEQFF. The CDR3 DNA reads as TGTGCCAGCAGCTTACGAGCGGGAGGGGGCTACAATGAGCAGTTCTTC.

The genes are TRBV7-8 and TRBJ2-7; maybe TRBD1 (5 bases). The length of the CDR3 is 15 residues. V lost 3 bases, J lost 2 bases, and 14 bases lay in between. Germline CDR1 and CDR2: SGHVS and FQNEAQ. CDR3 sequence: CASSFPDRGTYEQYF. CDR3 coding DNA: TGTGCCAGCAGCTTCCCCGACAGAGGAACCTACGAGCAGTACTTC.

This chain connects TRBV29-1 to TRBJ2-7; the D call may be TRBD1 or TRBD2 (5 bases each). The CDR3 covers 14 residues. From germline, CDR1 is SQVTM and CDR2 ANQGSEA. The V end lost 4 bases, the J end lost 0 bases, and 13 bases lay between the germline ends. The CDR3 DNA reads TGCAGCGTTGTTCGTCGGGACCACTCCTACGAGCAGTACTTC. Translation: CSVVRRDHSYEQYF.

The rearrangement joins TRBV18 to TRBJ2-3; 11 positions agree with TRBD1. Trimming cost V 4 bases and J 5 bases; bases outside gene matches: 8. The CDR3 length is 16 residues. From germline, CDR1 is KGHSH and CDR2 LQKENI. The CDR3 sequence: CASSRIRDRGKDTQYF. The CDR3 coding sequence is TGTGCCAGCTCACGTATCCGGGACAGGGGGAAAGATACGCAGTATTTT. The whole variable domain, filled in from reference TRBV18 and TRBJ2-3, reads NAGVMQNPRHLVRRRGQEARLRCSPMKGHSHVYWYRQLPEEGLKFMVYLQKENIIDESGMPKERFSAEFPKEGPSILRIQQVVRGDSAAYFCASSRIRDRGKDTQYFGPGTRLTVL.

This clone was picked up a small number of times. The V call is TRBV28, the J call TRBJ1-2; weak D call: TRBD1 (5 bases). This CDR3 region has 12 residues. The germline V gene has CDR1 MDHEN and CDR2 SYDVKM. Deletions cut 5 bases from V and 2 bases from J, with 6 bases between. CDR3 nucleotide sequence: TGTGCCAGCAGTGGGGGGAACTATGGCTACACCTTC. The encoded protein is CASSGGNYGYTF.

This clone was detected only a few times. The CDR3 spells CASSSQTGSTEAFF. In nucleotides, the CDR3 is TGTGCCAGCAGTTCCCAGACTGGGAGCACTGAAGCTTTCTTT. The rearrangement uses TRBV6-4 and TRBJ1-1; no reliable D call. Trimming cost V 5 bases and J 4 bases, with 14 bases left between them. Per germline, CDR1 MRHNA and CDR2 SNTAGT. This CDR3 is built from 14 residues.